One sample yielded the 14 T cell receptor beta chains listed below, sequenced in a study of CD8+ T cells in alopecia areata. The sequencing template was cDNA reverse transcribed from extracted RNA. Measured with immunoSEQ multiplex PCR; TCRdb has only the in-frame clones, and not every one. The data hold 110,000 or so clones, with roughly 56% observed a single time. Treatment specified: oral pan-JAK inhibitor, 5-10 mg twice daily. The sample was CD4+ T cells sorted from blood, taken at week 24, from a patient treated with tofacitinib. The source of these receptors is a human donor with alopecia areata.

The V gene is TRBV27, the J gene TRBJ1-1, with 7 bases aligning to TRBD1. From germline, CDR1 is MNHEY and CDR2 SMNVEV (reference sequence). The CDR3 has 13 amino acids. V trimming: 10 bases; J trimming: 3 bases; junction bases outside the gene matches: 8. Here the CDR3 DNA reads TGTGCCACCCGCGGCAGGGGGTACACTGAAGCTTTCTTT. It codes for CATRGRGYTEAFF.

This chain uses TRBV28 with TRBJ1-4; D not certain. The length of the CDR3 is 15 residues. Trimming took off 6 bases at V and 7 bases at J, with 18 bases between the two ends. CDR1 and CDR2 from the germline V gene are MDHEN and SYDVKM. The CDR3 bases are TGTGCCAGCAGCCCTATAGACACGGACGGTGAAAAACTGTTTTTT. It specifies CASSPIDTDGEKLFF.

This clone occurred a few times. The V gene is TRBV28, the J gene TRBJ2-4; 7 nucleotides match TRBD1. Germline V gene sequence: CDR1 MDHEN, CDR2 SYDVKM. Trimming removed 4 bases from V and 5 bases from J; junction bases left unmatched: 8. The CDR3 extends over 15 amino acids. CDR3 sequence reads: CASSSPTGPQNIQYF. The CDR3 region has the DNA TGTGCCAGCAGTTCACCGACAGGGCCACAAAACATTCAGTACTTC.

This clone came up a few times. The chain recombines TRBV5-1 with TRBJ1-6; D gene unclear. The germline V gene has CDR1 SGHRS and CDR2 YFSETQ. The ends were cut back, 1 base at V and 5 bases at J, with 10 bases in the middle. This CDR3 has 15 residues. This chain's CDR3 is CASSLRSDNNSPLHF. For the CDR3, the DNA is TGCGCCAGCAGCTTGAGGTCCGATAATAATTCACCCCTCCACTTT.

The sample holds one count of this clone. This rearrangement joins TRBV7-8 to TRBJ2-5; D unresolved. Germline loops: CDR1 SGHVS, CDR2 FQNEAQ. The germline V and J ends were trimmed by 5 bases and 1 base, with 11 bases remaining between them. The CDR3 extends over 14 amino acids. The CDR3 nucleotides are TGTGCCAGCAGCCCCAGTTTGGGCCAAGAGACCCAGTACTTC. The encoded protein is CASSPSLGQETQYF.

V usage is TRBV2 and J usage is TRBJ2-5, with D perhaps matching TRBD1 or TRBD2 (6 bases each). There are 16 residues in the CDR3. Germline values: CDR1 SNHLY, CDR2 FYNNEI. Trimming cost V 6 bases and J 2 bases, with 19 bases left between them. The CDR3 DNA reads TGTGCCAGCAGCCCTAACACGGGGGCCTTTCAAGAGACCCAGTACTTC. As protein: CASSPNTGAFQETQYF. The full variable domain, completed using reference TRBV2 and TRBJ2-5, is EPEVTQTPSHQVTQMGQEVILRCVPISNHLYFYWYRQILGQKVEFLVSFYNNEISEKSEIFDDQFSVERPDGSNFTLKIRSTKLEDSAMYFCASSPNTGAFQETQYFGPGTRLLVL.

This clone was counted between two and nine times. The gene calls are TRBV29-1 and TRBJ2-1; D remains unclear. V gave up 0 bases and J gave up 7 bases, with 7 bases separating them. Germline lookup yields CDR1 SQVTM and CDR2 ANQGSEA. The CDR3 consists of 12 residues. CDR3 loop: CSVEDRQNEQFF. The CDR3 nucleotides are TGCAGCGTTGAAGATCGCCAGAATGAGCAGTTCTTC.

This clone was observed a handful of times. The rearrangement links TRBV6-1 to TRBJ2-5; 8 nucleotides match TRBD1. Germline CDR1 and CDR2: MNHNS and SASEGT. The CDR3 length is 16 residues. J was trimmed by 4 bases and V by 4 bases; bases with no gene match: 11. The CDR3 region has the DNA TGTGCCAGCAGTGCGAACTTGGACAGGGTAGTAGAGACCCAGTACTTC. It encodes CASSANLDRVVETQYF.

This clone was observed once. V gene TRBV18 combines with J gene TRBJ2-7; tentatively, D is TRBD1 (6 bases). Trimming pared 3 bases from V and 6 bases from J, leaving 21 bases between. The CDR3 has 16 residues. Per germline, CDR1 KGHSH and CDR2 LQKENI. The CDR3 nucleotides read TGTGCCAGCTCACCCTCTGGGGGCCCAACGTTGGGCGAGCAGTACTTC. It specifies CASSPSGGPTLGEQYF.

This rearrangement joins TRBV2 to TRBJ2-7, with 8 bases matching TRBD2. The germline gives CDR1 SNHLY, CDR2 FYNNEI. The J segment lost 3 bases and the V segment lost 6 bases, leaving 10 bases of the junction unmatched. CDR3 size: 15 residues. In nucleotides, the CDR3 is TGTGCCAGCAGGATAACGGGACTAGTAGGCTACGAGCAGTACTTC. Translated: CASRITGLVGYEQYF.

Comments on this clone: At the DNA level, this CDR3 is encoded by other sequences in the same sample as well. The chain employs TRBV7-2 and TRBJ2-3; D uncertain. Trimming removed 5 bases at V and 2 bases at J, with 2 bases between. The V gene's germline CDR1 is SGHTA and CDR2 FQGNSA. This CDR3 comprises 11 residues. In DNA form, the CDR3 reads TGTGCCAGCAGCAACACAGATACGCAGTATTTT. As protein: CASSNTDTQYF.

The chain links TRBV5-4 to TRBJ2-2; weak D call: TRBD1 (6 bases). V lost 6 bases and J lost 0, with 6 bases in between. There are 13 residues in the CDR3. Germline V CDR1 and CDR2: SGHNT, YYREEE (reference sequence). Here the CDR3 DNA reads TGTGCCAGCAAGGGGGCGAACACCGGGGAGCTGTTTTTT. This sequence encodes CASKGANTGELFF.

This clone was seen a handful of times. J is TRBJ1-5 and V is TRBV4-1; D is possibly TRBD1 (6 bases). Germline assignment: CDR1 MGHRA and CDR2 YSYEKL. The V gene lost 4 bases and the J gene lost 2 bases, with 9 bases spanning the gap. The CDR3 extends over 14 amino acids. In DNA, the CDR3 is TGCGCCAGCAGCCTACAGGGAGGCAATCAGCCCCAGCATTTT. It encodes CASSLQGGNQPQHF.

The V call is TRBV19, the J call TRBJ1-6; 7 bases line up with TRBD1. Germline loops: CDR1 LNHDA, CDR2 SQIVND (reference sequence). The J segment lost 7 bases and the V segment lost 8 bases, leaving 11 bases of the junction unmatched. The CDR3 sequence is 15 residues long. The CDR3 loop reads CASSEMPGGNSPLHF. CDR3 nucleotide sequence: TGTGCCAGTTCGGAAATGCCAGGGGGGAATTCACCCCTCCACTTT.